This TCR beta chain was sequenced during a study of patients and donors after allogeneic stem cell transplantation. The CDR3 runs to 15 residues. The J segment lost 3 bases and the V segment lost 6 bases, leaving 8 bases of the junction unmatched. Per the germline V gene, CDR1 is MNHEY and CDR2 is SVGEGT. The table lists this clonotype with a few counts. TCRdb re-derived calls from the RT-PCR reads in MiXCR, one entry per CDR3 protein. The table lists hundreds of thousands of distinct CDR3 sequences, roughly 13% of them singletons. The receptor was isolated from a human donor who was either an allogeneic HSCT recipient or a stem cell or donor lymphocyte infusion donor (not recorded which). It is not recorded whose cells these are; they may come from a transplant donor. Sample: blood, either unsorted or a sorted T cell fraction (not recorded which). V is TRBV6-2 or TRBV6-3 and J is TRBJ2-3; 8 positions match TRBD1. The chain's CDR3 is CASSAGTGETDTQYF. The CDR3 DNA is TGTGCCAGCAGCGCCGGGACAGGTGAAACAGATACGCAGTATTTT.